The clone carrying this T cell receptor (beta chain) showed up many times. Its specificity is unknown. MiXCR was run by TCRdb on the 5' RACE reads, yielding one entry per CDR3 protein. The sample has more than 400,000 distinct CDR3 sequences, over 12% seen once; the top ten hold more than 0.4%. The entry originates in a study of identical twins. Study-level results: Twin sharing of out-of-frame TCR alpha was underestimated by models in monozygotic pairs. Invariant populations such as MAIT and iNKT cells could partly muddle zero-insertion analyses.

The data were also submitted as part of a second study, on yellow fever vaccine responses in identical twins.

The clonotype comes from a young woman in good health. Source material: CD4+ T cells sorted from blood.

CDR3 nucleotides: TGCAGTGCTAGAGAAAGCTCCTACAATGAGCAGTTCTTC. Protein sequence: CSARESSYNEQFF. V usage is TRBV20-1 and J usage is TRBJ2-1; no clear D. Trimming took 0 bases from V and 0 from J, leaving 3 bases between them. This CDR3 has 13 amino acids. In germline, CDR1 is DFQATT, CDR2 SNEGSKA (reference sequence).